This T cell receptor (beta chain) was sequenced during a study of blood T cell repertoires in COVID-19. Overall study context: Collection of acute and convalescent COVID-19 samples took place in the United States, Italy and Spain. From T cells, B-cell-depleted T cells, or PBMCs came the material, which was cDNA or gDNA.

Original data processing: Reference gene primer amplification in the assay estimated nucleated cell counts. The table came from immunoSEQ multiplex PCR; TCRdb's copy has only in-frame clones and leaves some out. V, J and clone size are taken as reported in that table, and D and trimming were inferred from the DNA itself. Altogether around 130,000 clones are present, 88% being singletons, with the ten largest covering about 2%. V lost 0 bases, J lost 5 bases, and 3 bases stayed unmatched. The CDR3 has 17 amino acids. The germline gives CDR1 LGHNA, CDR2 YSLEER. The receptor was derived from a man between 70 and 80 years old with active COVID-19. V usage is TRBV4-3 and J usage is TRBJ2-1; 14 nucleotides align to TRBD2. The sample comprised peripheral blood. The DNA for the CDR3 is TGCGCCAGCAGCCAAGATGGGACTAGCGGGAGTCACAATGAGCAGTTCTTC. Translating it yields CASSQDGTSGSHNEQFF.